This T cell receptor (beta chain) stems from a study of OX40 agonist ivuxolimab in advanced cancers. Findings of the study overall: More expanded clones were found, on average, in CD8+ than in CD4+ T cells.

Regarding this clone: The antigen remains undetermined.

Anyone with autoimmune disease history or systemic immunosuppression was excluded. Libraries were prepared by immunoSEQ multiplex PCR; TCRdb keeps only in-frame clonotypes and omits some of them. The top ten clones hold 20% of a sample with tens of thousands of clones, approximately 93% of them seen once. Trimming shortened V by 9 bases and J by 5 bases, and 16 bases separated the two germline ends. Germline loops: CDR1 ENHRY, CDR2 SYGVKD. There are 13 residues in the CDR3. The receptor comes from an adult with an advanced solid tumor such as melanoma, head and neck, liver or kidney cancer. Sequenced here: CD4+ or CD8+ T cells sorted from blood, sampled in a trial of the OX40 agonist ivuxolimab. The chain combines TRBV10-3 with TRBJ2-5; possibly TRBD2 for D (5 bases). The CDR3 region is CAMRTSPGETQYF. The CDR3 DNA sequence: TGTGCCATGCGGACGTCTCCGGGGGAGACCCAGTACTTC.